This paragraph covers one T cell receptor beta chain sequence. What this receptor recognizes is not known. No base qualities exist here, and no much larger clone lies one base off it. The library came from the immunoSEQ multiplex PCR assay. For most patients, genomic DNA was isolated using the Qiagen DNeasy Blood and Tissue Kit and was shipped frozen to Adaptive Biotechnologies for TCR sequencing. For most patients, genomic DNA was subjected to high-throughput TCR-beta CDR3 sequencing by Adaptive Biotechnologies. The authors processed their data as follows. Adaptive's ImmunoSEQ software was the source of the TCR sequencing data for about 17 patients, while three other patients were processed with MiXCR and VDJtools. To correct CD4 versus CD8 sorting errors, sequences present in both subsets at a frequency ratio below 5:1 were removed. CDR3 nucleotide sequences shared by donor and recipient were removed because the origin of these sequences could not be assigned. Alloreactive clones required at least 2-fold expansion over unstimulated cells and minimum CFSE-low frequency of 0.002% (template counts) or 0.001% (read counts). Clones detected in sequenced pre-transplant spleen, lymph node, or MLR CFSE-low populations of the donor or recipient were defined as mappable. Cumulative frequency of alloreactive clones was calculated as a percentage of all sequences weighted by copy number. Drawn from immuneACCESS, this table holds only the in-frame rearrangements with V and J called that TCRdb kept. Clones are partly lost; checked studies trace under half to an unresolved V gene and leave the rest unexplained. The DNA gave D and trimming, while V, J and clone size come from that table. The sample table records tens of thousands of clones; roughly 90% of these occur just once. The top ten constitute 6.5% to 8.5% of the sample.

The time point label here, explained by the study, means: cells obtained before transplantation from donor or recipient. CD3+CD4+ and CD3+CD8+ populations were FACS-sorted from unstimulated pre-transplant donor and recipient cells taken from spleen or lymph nodes. These data are taken from a study of graft-versus-host responses after intestinal transplantation (dated by TCRdb to the early 2020s). About the investigation overall: The transplants that recipients got were multivisceral, liver-intestinal, or isolated intestinal. Every recipient was given anti-thymocyte globulin induction, then maintenance tacrolimus and steroids for two to three years. Graft-versus-host and host-versus-graft alloreactive T cell clones were tracked in the graft, circulation and bone marrow after intestinal transplantation using bulk TCR-beta CDR3 sequencing. Alloreactive clones were identified by sequencing pre-transplant mixed lymphocyte reaction products and comparing these products with unstimulated pre-transplant donor and recipient T cells. The cohort enrolled roughly 25 intestinal transplant recipients including one retransplant, and 3 patients lacking pretransplant specimens were excluded. A peak of at least 4% donor T cells among recipient peripheral blood mononuclear cells was the definition used for donor T cell macrochimerism. Rather than going through the commercial service, samples from three later patients were sequenced in-house on an Illumina MiSeq and processed with MiXCR. Broader findings and caveats from the paper: Early after transplant, peak levels of circulating GvH clones were associated with declines in HvG clones. In the allografts of patients with donor T cell macrochimerism, GvH to HvG T cell clonal ratios were high. GvH clones were detected in recipient bone marrow, and some appeared earlier in ileal mucosa or blood, consistent with an intestinal mucosal origin. Conclusions were limited by the relatively low number and heterogeneity of intestinal transplant patients.

The sequencing used unstimulated CD8+ T cells sorted from spleen or lymph node cells, collected before transplant. The receptor was derived from a human donor who was the organ donor for an intestinal transplant.

The nucleotide sequence reads as follows: TGCGCCAGCAGCCAAGATCATGGGAATGACGCTGAAGCTTTCTTT. Its protein reads: CASSQDHGNDAEAFF. The chain uses TRBV4-1 and TRBJ1-1; no D gene can be assigned with confidence. V is reduced by 0 bases and J by 6 bases, leaving a spacing of 14 bases between them. Its CDR3 holds 15 amino acids, cysteine through phenylalanine. The sequence is cut down to CDR3 DNA, 45 bases in frame from base 1. The germline V gene encodes CDR1 MGHRA and CDR2 YSYEKL.